The 18 T cell receptor beta chains below all came from one sample that was sequenced in a study of cytomegalovirus exposure and HLA in healthy donors. Use of 60 Vbeta and 13 Jbeta primers characterized the PCR. The data were produced by immunoSEQ multiplex PCR, yet TCRdb's version contains in-frame clones alone and is incomplete. The sample lists about 140,000 clones; 65% to 85% were seen once. Sequencing input: PBMCs. Receptor source: a man aged 45-65 years in good health and CMV-seronegative.

About this clone: The sample holds other DNA sequences that translate to the same CDR3. The chain uses TRBV7-9 and TRBJ2-1, with a weak D call TRBD2 (5 bases). The CDR3 contains 14 residues. Deletions cut 2 bases from V and 0 bases from J, with 5 bases between. Germline-derived CDR1 and CDR2 are SEHNR and FQNEAQ (reference sequence). CDR3 sequence: CASSLTSSYNEQFF. CDR3 bases: TGTGCCAGCAGCTTAACTAGCTCCTACAATGAGCAGTTCTTC.

The rearrangement links TRBV7-3 to TRBJ2-3, with D tentatively TRBD2 (6 bases). Trimming shortened V by 5 bases and J by 4 bases, and 22 bases separated the two germline ends. Per germline, CDR1 SGHTA and CDR2 FQGTGA. The CDR3 is made up of 17 amino acids. The CDR3 spells CASSLIQGGAPSDTQYF. CDR3 DNA: TGTGCCAGCAGCCTAATACAAGGCGGGGCCCCGTCAGATACGCAGTATTTT.

The chain couples TRBV9 to TRBJ2-3; no definite D call. Germline loops: CDR1 SGDLS, CDR2 YYNGEE. CDR3 size: 12 residues. Trimming left V 2 bases short and J 6 bases short, with 7 bases between. CDR3 amino acids: CASSVARDTQYF. The CDR3 region has the DNA TGTGCCAGCAGCGTGGCTAGGGATACGCAGTATTTT. Complete variable domain (other parts from reference TRBV9 and TRBJ2-3): DSGVTQTPKHLITATGQRVTLRCSPRSGDLSVYWYQQSLDQGLQFLIQYYNGEERAKGNILERFSAQQFPDLHSELNLSSLELGDSALYFCASSVARDTQYFGPGTRLTVL.

This sequence joins TRBV9 and TRBJ2-1; a possible D gene is TRBD1 (5 bases). Deletions cut 1 base from V and 2 bases from J, with 22 bases between. Germline V gene data show CDR1 as SGDLS and CDR2 as YYNGEE. This CDR3 spans 19 amino acids. The CDR3 region is CASSVSVGDPLSPYNEQFF. In nucleotides, the CDR3 is TGTGCCAGCAGCGTAAGTGTAGGGGATCCCCTGTCCCCCTACAATGAGCAGTTCTTC.

The chain combines TRBV15 with TRBJ1-1; TRBD1 aligns across 7 bases. This CDR3 comprises 17 residues. The V gene's germline CDR1 is LNHNV and CDR2 YYDKDF (reference sequence). V trimming: 6 bases; J trimming: 5 bases; junction bases outside the gene matches: 18. This chain's CDR3 is CATRPFKGQGERTEAFF. The CDR3 DNA reads TGTGCCACCAGACCCTTTAAGGGGCAGGGGGAGAGGACTGAAGCTTTCTTT.

This sequence joins TRBV2 and TRBJ2-7; D remains ambiguous. The CDR3 sequence is 13 residues long. The V gene lost 5 bases and the J gene lost 3 bases, with 11 bases spanning the gap. Germline V gene lookup returns CDR1 SNHLY and CDR2 FYNNEI. This CDR3 reads CASSQGLDYEQYF. CDR3 nucleotides: TGTGCCAGCAGTCAAGGGCTAGACTACGAGCAGTACTTC.

The chain links TRBV5-1 to TRBJ2-3; 11 nucleotides match TRBD1. Germline assignment: CDR1 SGHRS and CDR2 YFSETQ. The V gene end was trimmed by 0 bases and the J gene end by 5 bases; junction bases not matched to a gene: 5. CDR3 length: 16 amino acids. The DNA of the CDR3 is TGCGCCAGCAGCTTGGGAGGACAGGGGGCAGGAGATACGCAGTATTTT. It is translated as CASSLGGQGAGDTQYF.

The chain carries TRBV11-1 and TRBJ2-5; weak D call: TRBD2 (5 bases). Per the germline V gene, CDR1 is SGHAT and CDR2 is FQDESV (reference sequence). The V gene lost 3 bases and the J gene lost 2 bases, with 10 bases spanning the gap. The CDR3 consists of 14 residues. The CDR3 reads CASSFTRGQETQYF. CDR3 DNA sequence: TGTGCCAGCAGCTTTACCCGGGGACAAGAGACCCAGTACTTC.

V and J are TRBV5-6 and TRBJ1-5; 9 positions match TRBD1. Trimming took 7 bases from V and 4 from J; bases not matched to a gene: 6. Germline-derived CDR1 and CDR2 are SGHDT and YYEEEE. The CDR3 runs to 14 residues. The CDR3: CASLLQGANQPQHF. CDR3 DNA: TGTGCCAGCCTACTACAGGGGGCGAATCAGCCCCAGCATTTT.

The rearrangement links TRBV30 to TRBJ1-5; TRBD1 might be the D (6 bases). V was trimmed by 3 bases and J by 6 bases, leaving 18 bases between them. The germline CDR1 and CDR2 sequences are GTSNPN and SVGIG (reference sequence). The CDR3 runs to 15 residues. CDR3 residues: CAWRSPGGAPQPQHF. Here the CDR3 DNA reads TGTGCCTGGAGGTCCCCCGGGGGGGCGCCTCAGCCCCAGCATTTT.

This chain joins TRBV12-5 and TRBJ1-1; D not certain. Per germline, CDR1 LGHNT and CDR2 FRNRAP. The CDR3 consists of 13 residues. Trimming shortened V by 5 bases and J by 8 bases, and 15 bases separated the two germline ends. Here the CDR3 reads CASGPLNREEAFF. CDR3 nucleotides: TGTGCTAGTGGTCCCCTTAACCGGGAAGAAGCTTTCTTT.

The V gene is TRBV6-4, the J gene TRBJ1-4; D remains unclear. CDR3 length: 14 residues. The V end was cut by 2 bases, the J end by 3 bases, with 7 bases between. The germline V gene has CDR1 MRHNA and CDR2 SNTAGT. The CDR3 reads CASSDRHPNEKLFF. The CDR3 nucleotides read TGTGCCAGCAGTGACAGACACCCTAATGAAAAACTGTTTTTT.

V usage is TRBV6-1 and J usage is TRBJ2-7; unclear D gene. There are 11 residues in the CDR3. V was pared by 4 bases and J by 6 bases, with 7 bases between. Per the germline V gene, CDR1 is MNHNS and CDR2 is SASEGT. The CDR3 DNA follows: TGTGCCAGCAGTGGTTCGTTCGAGCAGTACTTC. This gives the protein CASSGSFEQYF.

The rearrangement uses TRBV4-2 and TRBJ1-1; no reliable D call. Germline assignment: CDR1 LGHNA and CDR2 YNFKEQ. The V end was cut by 4 bases, the J end by 0 bases, with 6 bases between. There are 13 residues in the CDR3. The CDR3 loop reads CASSLSLNTEAFF. For the CDR3, the DNA is TGTGCCAGCAGCCTGAGTTTGAACACTGAAGCTTTCTTT.

V gene TRBV18 combines with J gene TRBJ1-3, with 7 bases lining up with TRBD1. Looked up from germline, CDR1 is KGHSH and CDR2 is LQKENI. The CDR3 is made up of 15 amino acids. Losses at the gene ends were 6 bases for V and 2 bases for J; bases not matched to a gene: 7. CDR3 in amino acids: CASSTTGDTGNTIYF. The CDR3 bases are TGTGCCAGCTCCACCACAGGGGATACTGGAAACACCATATATTTT.

The chain uses TRBV9 and TRBJ2-1; 10 nucleotides agree with TRBD1. V shed 3 bases, J shed 8 bases, and the junction held 8 bases outside the gene matches. The CDR3 spans 15 residues. The V gene's germline CDR1 is SGDLS and CDR2 YYNGEE. The CDR3: CASSATGTGVDEQFF. Written as DNA, the CDR3 is TGTGCCAGCAGCGCGACCGGGACAGGGGTCGATGAGCAGTTCTTC.

The chain combines TRBV30 with TRBJ2-5, with D possibly TRBD2 on 6 matching bases. Between the trimmed V and J ends, which lost 3 bases and 3 bases, there was a span of 14 bases. The CDR3 contains 14 residues. CDR1 and CDR2 from the germline V gene are GTSNPN and SVGIG (reference sequence). The CDR3 bases are TGTGCCTGGAGACCTCAGGGCGGGAAAGAGACCCAGTACTTC. This sequence encodes CAWRPQGGKETQYF.

The gene calls are TRBV5-1 and TRBJ2-1, with 7 bases matching TRBD1. Germline-derived CDR1 and CDR2 are SGHRS and YFSETQ. Trimming at V came to 0 bases and at J to 7 bases, leaving 4 bases not matched to a gene. This CDR3 spans 14 amino acids. The CDR3 reads CASSLGPQGNEQFF. In nucleotides, the CDR3 is TGCGCCAGCAGCTTGGGGCCACAGGGGAATGAGCAGTTCTTC.